The 5 T cell receptor beta chains in this list originate from one sample, sequenced in a study of OX40 agonist ivuxolimab in advanced cancers. Method: immunoSEQ multiplex PCR; TCRdb's copy keeps in-frame clones and lacks some. The sample holds around 66,000 clones, around 84% seen once. Sample: CD4+ or CD8+ T cells sorted from blood, taken in a trial of the OX40 agonist ivuxolimab. The receptors were sampled from an adult with an advanced solid tumor such as melanoma, head and neck, liver or kidney cancer.

This clone was recorded a few times. Germline and junction disagree at one end, which may indicate a read error. The gene calls are TRBV7-2 and TRBJ1-1; D is possibly TRBD1 (6 bases). Germline CDR1 reads SGHTA; CDR2 reads FQGNSA. The CDR3 spans 13 residues. The CDR3 DNA is TGTGCCAGCAGCATCTTCAACGGCCGGGGGCCCGTCTTT. Its protein product is CASSIFNGRGPVF.

CDR3 coding DNA: TGCGCCAGCAGCCAAGGGCCTTCCACCGCCTATGGCTACACCTTC. As protein: CASSQGPSTAYGYTF. V usage is TRBV4-3 and J usage is TRBJ1-2; D unresolved. The germline gives CDR1 LGHNA, CDR2 YSLEER. V gave up 1 base and J gave up 4 bases, with 13 bases separating them. This CDR3 has 15 amino acids.

This chain uses TRBV27 with TRBJ1-3; D not resolved. The CDR3 sequence is 13 residues long. The ends were cut back, 1 base at V and 4 bases at J, with 5 bases in the middle. The germline gives CDR1 MNHEY, CDR2 SMNVEV (reference sequence). CDR3 sequence reads: CASSLFRGNTIYF. The CDR3 region has the DNA TGTGCCAGCAGTTTATTCCGGGGAAACACCATATATTTT.

The chain has TRBV5-5 and TRBJ1-2; 11 positions agree with TRBD1. The length of the CDR3 is 16 residues. V trimming: 2 bases; J trimming: 6 bases; junction bases outside the gene matches: 9. Germline CDR1 reads SGHKS; CDR2 reads YYEKEE (reference sequence). The CDR3 sequence is CASSLARTGGSNGYTF. CDR3 nucleotides: TGTGCCAGCAGCTTAGCTAGGACAGGGGGCTCAAATGGCTACACCTTC.

The J gene is TRBJ2-7, the V gene TRBV13, with 8 positions matching TRBD1. This CDR3 comprises 14 residues. The germline CDR1 and CDR2 sequences are PRHDT and FYEKMQ (reference sequence). V was clipped by 6 bases and J by 3 bases; unmatched bases: 7. Here the CDR3 reads CASSRAGTGYEQYV. Here the CDR3 DNA reads TGTGCCAGCAGTCGAGCCGGGACAGGCTACGAGCAGTACGTC.